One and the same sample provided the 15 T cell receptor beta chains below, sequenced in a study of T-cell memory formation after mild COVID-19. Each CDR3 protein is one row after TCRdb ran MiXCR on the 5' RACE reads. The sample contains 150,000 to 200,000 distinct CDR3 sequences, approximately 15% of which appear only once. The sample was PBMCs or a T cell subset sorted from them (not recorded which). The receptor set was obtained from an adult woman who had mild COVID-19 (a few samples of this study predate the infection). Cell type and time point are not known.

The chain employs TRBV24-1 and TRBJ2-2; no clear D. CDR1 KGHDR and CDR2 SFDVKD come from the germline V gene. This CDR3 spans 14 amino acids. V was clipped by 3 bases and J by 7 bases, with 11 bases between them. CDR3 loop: CATSDPSLIGELFF. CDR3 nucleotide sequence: TGTGCCACCAGTGATCCCTCCCTCATCGGGGAGCTGTTTTTT.

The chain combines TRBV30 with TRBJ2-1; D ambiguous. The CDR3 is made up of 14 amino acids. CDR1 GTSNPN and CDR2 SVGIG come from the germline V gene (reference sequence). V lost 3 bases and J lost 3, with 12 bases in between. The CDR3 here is CAWRGLNGYNEQFF. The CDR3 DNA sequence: TGTGCCTGGAGAGGGTTGAATGGCTACAATGAGCAGTTCTTC.

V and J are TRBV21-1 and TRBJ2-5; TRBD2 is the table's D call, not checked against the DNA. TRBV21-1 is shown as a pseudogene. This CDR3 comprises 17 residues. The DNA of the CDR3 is TGTGCCAGCAGCAAAGGTTGCCTAGCGGGAGACCGGGAGACCCAGTACTTC. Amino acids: CASSKGCLAGDRETQYF.

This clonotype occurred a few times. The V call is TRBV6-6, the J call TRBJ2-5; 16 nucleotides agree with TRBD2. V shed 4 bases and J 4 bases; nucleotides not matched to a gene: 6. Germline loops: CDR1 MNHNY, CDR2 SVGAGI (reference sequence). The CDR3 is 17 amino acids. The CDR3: CASSSTGTSGRVETQYF. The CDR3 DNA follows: TGTGCCAGCAGTTCGACCGGGACTAGCGGGAGGGTAGAGACCCAGTACTTC.

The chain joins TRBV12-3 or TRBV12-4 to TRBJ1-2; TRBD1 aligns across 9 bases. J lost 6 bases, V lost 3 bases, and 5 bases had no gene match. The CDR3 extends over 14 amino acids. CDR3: CASSFSGQGHGYTF. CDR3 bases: TGTGCCAGCAGTTTCTCGGGACAGGGCCATGGCTACACCTTC.

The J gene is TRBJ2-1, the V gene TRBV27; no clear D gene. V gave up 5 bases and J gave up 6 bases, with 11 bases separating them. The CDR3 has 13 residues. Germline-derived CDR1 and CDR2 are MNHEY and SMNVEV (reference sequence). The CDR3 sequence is CASSPRTGNEQFF. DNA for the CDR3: TGTGCCAGCAGTCCGCGGACGGGCAATGAGCAGTTCTTC.

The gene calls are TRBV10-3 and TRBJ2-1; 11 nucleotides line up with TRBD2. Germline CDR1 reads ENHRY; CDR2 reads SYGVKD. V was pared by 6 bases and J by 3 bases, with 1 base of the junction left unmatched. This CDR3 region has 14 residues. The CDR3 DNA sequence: TGTGCCATCAGGGGGACTAGCGGCTACAATGAGCAGTTCTTC. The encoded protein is CAIRGTSGYNEQFF.

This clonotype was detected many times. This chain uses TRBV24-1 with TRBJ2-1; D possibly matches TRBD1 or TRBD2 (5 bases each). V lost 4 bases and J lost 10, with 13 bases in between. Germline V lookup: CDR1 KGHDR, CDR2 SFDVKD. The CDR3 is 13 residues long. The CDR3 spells CATSDLRDPEQFF. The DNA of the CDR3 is TGTGCCACCAGTGACCTCCGGGACCCGGAGCAGTTCTTC.

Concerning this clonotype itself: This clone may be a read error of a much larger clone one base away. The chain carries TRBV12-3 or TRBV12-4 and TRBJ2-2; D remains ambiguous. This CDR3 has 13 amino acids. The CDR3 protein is CASCFVPAGELFF. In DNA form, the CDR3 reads TGTGCCAGCTGTTTTGTGCCCGCAGGAGAGCTGTTTTTT.

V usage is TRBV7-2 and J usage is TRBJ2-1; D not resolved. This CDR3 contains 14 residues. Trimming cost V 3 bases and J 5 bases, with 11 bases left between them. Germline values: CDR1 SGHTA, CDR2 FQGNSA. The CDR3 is CASSLTGYNNEQFF. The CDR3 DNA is TGTGCCAGCAGCTTGACGGGTTACAACAATGAGCAGTTCTTC.

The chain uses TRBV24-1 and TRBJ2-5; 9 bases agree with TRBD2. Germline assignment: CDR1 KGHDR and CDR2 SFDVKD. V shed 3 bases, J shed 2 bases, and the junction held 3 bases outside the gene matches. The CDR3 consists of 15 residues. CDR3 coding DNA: TGTGCCACCAGTGATCGGACTAGCGCACAAGAGACCCAGTACTTC. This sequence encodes CATSDRTSAQETQYF.

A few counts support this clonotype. CDR3 protein: CASSSVWGTNYEQYF. The CDR3 DNA follows: TGTGCCAGCAGCTCAGTTTGGGGGACAAACTACGAGCAGTACTTC. J is TRBJ2-7 and V is TRBV7-2, with TRBD1 as a possible D gene (6 bases). The germline V and J ends were trimmed by 4 bases and 3 bases, with 16 bases remaining between them. This CDR3 has 15 amino acids. Germline V gives CDR1 SGHTA, CDR2 FQGNSA.

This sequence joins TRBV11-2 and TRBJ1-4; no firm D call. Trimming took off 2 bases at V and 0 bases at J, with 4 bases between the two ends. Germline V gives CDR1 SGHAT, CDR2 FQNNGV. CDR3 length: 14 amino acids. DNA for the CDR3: TGTGCCAGCAGCTTATGGTCAACTAATGAAAAACTGTTTTTT. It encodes CASSLWSTNEKLFF.

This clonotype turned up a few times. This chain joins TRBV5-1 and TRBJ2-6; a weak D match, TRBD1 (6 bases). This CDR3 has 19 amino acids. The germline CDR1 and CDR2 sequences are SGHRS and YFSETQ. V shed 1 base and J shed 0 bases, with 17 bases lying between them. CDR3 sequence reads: CASSLKQGSANSGANVLTF. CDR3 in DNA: TGCGCCAGCAGCTTGAAACAGGGAAGTGCTAACTCTGGGGCCAACGTCCTGACTTTC.

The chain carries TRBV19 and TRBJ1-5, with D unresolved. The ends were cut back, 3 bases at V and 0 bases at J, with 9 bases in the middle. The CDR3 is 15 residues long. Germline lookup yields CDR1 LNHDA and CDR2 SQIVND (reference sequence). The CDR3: CASSMRLNSNQPQHF. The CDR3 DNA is TGTGCCAGTAGTATGCGACTAAATAGCAATCAGCCCCAGCATTTT.